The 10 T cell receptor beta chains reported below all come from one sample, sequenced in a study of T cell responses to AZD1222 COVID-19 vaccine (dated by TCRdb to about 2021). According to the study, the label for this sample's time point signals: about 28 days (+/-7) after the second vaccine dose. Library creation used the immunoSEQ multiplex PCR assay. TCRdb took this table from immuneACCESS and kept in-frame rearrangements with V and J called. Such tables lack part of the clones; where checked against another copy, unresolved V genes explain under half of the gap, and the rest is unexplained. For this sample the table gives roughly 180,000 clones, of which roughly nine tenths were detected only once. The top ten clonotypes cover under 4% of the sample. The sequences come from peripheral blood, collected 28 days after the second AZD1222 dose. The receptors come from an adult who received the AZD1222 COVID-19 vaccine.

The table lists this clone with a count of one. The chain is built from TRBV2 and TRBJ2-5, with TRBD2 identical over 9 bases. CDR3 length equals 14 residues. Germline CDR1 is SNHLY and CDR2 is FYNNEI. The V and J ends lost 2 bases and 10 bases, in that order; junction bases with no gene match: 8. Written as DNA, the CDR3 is TGTGCCAGCAGTGAAATGAGGACTAGCGAACTCCAGTACTTC. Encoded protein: CASSEMRTSELQYF.

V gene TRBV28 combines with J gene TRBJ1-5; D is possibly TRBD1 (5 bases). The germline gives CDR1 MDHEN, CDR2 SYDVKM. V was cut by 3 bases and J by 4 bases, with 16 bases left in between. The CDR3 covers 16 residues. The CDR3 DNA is TGTGCCAGCAGTTTGACAGCCTCGCCCCTGAATCAGCCCCAGCATTTT. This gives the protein CASSLTASPLNQPQHF.

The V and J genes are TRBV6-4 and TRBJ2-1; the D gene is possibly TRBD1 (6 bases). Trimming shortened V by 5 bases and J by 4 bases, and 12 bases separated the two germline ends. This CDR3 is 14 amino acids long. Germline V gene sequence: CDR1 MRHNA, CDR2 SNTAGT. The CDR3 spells CASSPEGDYNEQFF. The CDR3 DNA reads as TGTGCCAGCAGTCCTGAGGGGGATTACAATGAGCAGTTCTTC.

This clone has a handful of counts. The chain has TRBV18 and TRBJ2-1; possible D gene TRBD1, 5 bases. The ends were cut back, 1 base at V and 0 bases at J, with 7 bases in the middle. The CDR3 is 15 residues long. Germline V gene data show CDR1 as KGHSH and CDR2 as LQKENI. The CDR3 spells CASSPQGHSYNEQFF. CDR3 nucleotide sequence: TGTGCCAGCTCACCACAGGGGCACTCCTACAATGAGCAGTTCTTC.

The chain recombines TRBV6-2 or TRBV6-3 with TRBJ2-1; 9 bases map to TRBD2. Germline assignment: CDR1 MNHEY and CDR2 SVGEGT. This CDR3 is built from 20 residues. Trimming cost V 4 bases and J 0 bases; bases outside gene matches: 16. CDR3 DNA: TGTGCCAGCAGTTTAGTAGGGCCTAGCGGGACGCTGAGCTCCTACAATGAGCAGTTCTTC. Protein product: CASSLVGPSGTLSSYNEQFF.

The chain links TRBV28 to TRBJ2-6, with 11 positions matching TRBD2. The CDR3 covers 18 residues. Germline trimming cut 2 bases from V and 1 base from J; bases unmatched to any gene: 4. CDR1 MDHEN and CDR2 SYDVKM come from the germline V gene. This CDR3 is CASSLVLAGVSGANVLTF. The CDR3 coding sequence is TGTGCCAGCAGTTTAGTACTAGCGGGAGTATCTGGGGCCAACGTCCTGACTTTC.

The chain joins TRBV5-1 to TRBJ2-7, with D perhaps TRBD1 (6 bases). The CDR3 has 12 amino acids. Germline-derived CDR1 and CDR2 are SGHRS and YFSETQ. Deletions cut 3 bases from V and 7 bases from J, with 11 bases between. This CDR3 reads CASSSGVEEQYF. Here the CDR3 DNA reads TGCGCCAGCAGCTCAGGGGTGGAAGAGCAGTACTTC.

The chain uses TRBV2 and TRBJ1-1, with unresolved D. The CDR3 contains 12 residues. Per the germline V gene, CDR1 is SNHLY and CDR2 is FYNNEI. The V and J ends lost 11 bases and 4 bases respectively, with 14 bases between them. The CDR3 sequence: CAGNSDRTEAFF. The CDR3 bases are TGTGCCGGAAACTCGGACCGCACTGAAGCTTTCTTT.

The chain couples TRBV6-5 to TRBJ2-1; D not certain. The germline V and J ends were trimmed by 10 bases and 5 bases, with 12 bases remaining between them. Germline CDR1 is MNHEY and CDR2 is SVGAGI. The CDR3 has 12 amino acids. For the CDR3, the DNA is TGTGCCACGTGGGTAGGCGACAATGAGCAGTTCTTC. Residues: CATWVGDNEQFF.

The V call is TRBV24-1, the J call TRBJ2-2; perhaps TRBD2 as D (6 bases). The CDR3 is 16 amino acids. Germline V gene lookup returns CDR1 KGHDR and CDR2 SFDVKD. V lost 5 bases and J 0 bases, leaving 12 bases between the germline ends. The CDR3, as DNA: TGTGCCACCAGTGGGCGTCGGACTACGAACACCGGGGAGCTGTTTTTT. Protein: CATSGRRTTNTGELFF.